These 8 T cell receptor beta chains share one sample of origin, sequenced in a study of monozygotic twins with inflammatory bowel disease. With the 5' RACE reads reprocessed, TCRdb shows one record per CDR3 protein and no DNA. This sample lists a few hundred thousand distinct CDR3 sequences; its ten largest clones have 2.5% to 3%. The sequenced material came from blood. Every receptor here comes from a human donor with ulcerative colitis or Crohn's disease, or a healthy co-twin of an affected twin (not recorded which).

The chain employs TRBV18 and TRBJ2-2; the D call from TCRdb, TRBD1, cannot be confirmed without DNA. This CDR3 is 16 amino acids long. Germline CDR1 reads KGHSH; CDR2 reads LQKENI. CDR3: CASSPSRLGHAGELFF.

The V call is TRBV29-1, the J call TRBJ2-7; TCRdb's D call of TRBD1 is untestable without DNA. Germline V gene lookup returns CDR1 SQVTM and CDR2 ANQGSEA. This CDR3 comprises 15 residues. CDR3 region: CSVAETISGGYEQYF.

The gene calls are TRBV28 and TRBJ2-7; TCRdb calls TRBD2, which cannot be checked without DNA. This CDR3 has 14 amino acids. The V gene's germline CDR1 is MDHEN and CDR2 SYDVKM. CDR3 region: CASNAGTSGNEQYF.

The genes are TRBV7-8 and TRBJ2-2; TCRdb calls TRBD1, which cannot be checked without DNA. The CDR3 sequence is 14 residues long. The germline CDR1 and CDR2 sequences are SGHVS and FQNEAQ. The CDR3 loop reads CANKRGIGTGELFF.

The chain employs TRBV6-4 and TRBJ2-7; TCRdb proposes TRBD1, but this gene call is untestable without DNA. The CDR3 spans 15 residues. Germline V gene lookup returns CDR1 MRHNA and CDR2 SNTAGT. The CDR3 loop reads CASSDSPGTGNEQYF.

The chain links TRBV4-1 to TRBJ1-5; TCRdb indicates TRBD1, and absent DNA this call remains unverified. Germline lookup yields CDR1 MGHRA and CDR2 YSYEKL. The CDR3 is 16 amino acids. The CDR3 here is CASSQDTGGINQPQHF.

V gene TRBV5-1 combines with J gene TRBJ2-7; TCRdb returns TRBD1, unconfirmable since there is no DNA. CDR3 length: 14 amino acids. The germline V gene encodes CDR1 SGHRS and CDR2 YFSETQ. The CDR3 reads CATTAGTGGFEQYF.

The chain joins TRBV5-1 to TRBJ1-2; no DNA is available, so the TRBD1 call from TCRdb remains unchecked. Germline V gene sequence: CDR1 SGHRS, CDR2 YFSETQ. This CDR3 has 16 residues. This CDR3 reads CASSLETGTGGDGYTF.